A single sample is the source of the 6 T cell receptor beta chains below, sequenced in a study of regulatory T cells in long-lasting Graves disease (dated by TCRdb to the early 2020s). The receptor library was made with multiplex PCR. Sequencing took place on an Illumina HiSeq 4000. TCR beta libraries were built with iRepertoire HTBI primers and Arm-PCR amplification of CDR3 regions. TCRdb reanalyzed the raw reads on its own, using fastp at Q25 for trimming and MiXCR for clone calling, and kept in-frame beta chains. For every CDR3 protein sequence, its rows merge into one entry that carries the most common genes and DNA. This sample has 420,000 or so distinct CDR3 sequences in its table, and about 20% of those were observed once. The top ten hold roughly 30% of the sample. The time point label corresponds to: persistent/refractory GD, antithyroid drugs over 5 years with positive TRAb. RNA was extracted from PBMCs in TRIzol for both TCR sequencing and RNA sequencing.

The sample consisted of peripheral blood mononuclear cells (PBMCs), taken when the disease was refractory, from a patient treated with antithyroid drugs. These receptors were taken from a female donor with Graves disease.

The V and J genes are TRBV18 and TRBJ1-2; TRBD1 agrees at 8 bases. V lost 6 bases, J lost 3 bases, and 12 bases stayed unmatched. The CDR3 is 16 amino acids. From germline, CDR1 is KGHSH and CDR2 LQKENI. The chain's CDR3 is CASSTTGQGADYGYTF. The CDR3 bases are TGTGCCAGCTCGACCACAGGCCAGGGGGCTGACTATGGCTACACCTTC. The full variable domain, completed using reference TRBV18 and TRBJ1-2, is NAGVMQNPRHLVRRRGQEARLRCSPMKGHSHVYWYRQLPEEGLKFMVYLQKENIIDESGMPKERFSAEFPKEGPSILRIQQVVRGDSAAYFCASSTTGQGADYGYTFGSGTRLTVV.

This clonotype was counted at least ten times. Relative to the germline gene, one junction end is altered; a read error may explain this. The rearrangement uses TRBV9 and TRBJ1-1, with 8 bases identical to TRBD1. Germline loops: CDR1 SGDLS, CDR2 YYNGEE. The CDR3 contains 14 residues. The CDR3: CASSARDRNPEAFF. The CDR3 coding sequence is TGTGCCAGCAGCGCCCGGGACAGGAACCCTGAAGCTTTCTTT.

Notes on this clonotype: The CDR3 ends on some other residue instead of the conserved phenylalanine or tryptophan, so this is likely a read error. This chain uses TRBV7-9 with TRBJ2-7; unclear D gene. The CDR3 sequence is 11 residues long. The germline gives CDR1 SEHNR, CDR2 FQNEAQ (reference sequence). Trimming pared 7 bases from V and 5 bases from J, leaving 9 bases between. The CDR3 is CASTYLNEQYS. The CDR3 DNA reads as TGTGCCAGCACCTACTTGAACGAGCAGTACTCC.

This sequence joins TRBV5-1 and TRBJ1-1; no clear D gene. The CDR3 is made up of 15 amino acids. The germline V and J ends were trimmed by 1 base and 5 bases, with 15 bases remaining between them. Looked up from germline, CDR1 is SGHRS and CDR2 is YFSETQ. In DNA, the CDR3 is TGCGCCAGCAGCTTGACCGGCCCCCCGGGGACTGAAGCTTTCTTT. Its translation: CASSLTGPPGTEAFF.

The V and J genes are TRBV19 and TRBJ2-7; 7 nucleotides match TRBD1. V trimming: 6 bases; J trimming: 6 bases; junction bases outside the gene matches: 11. This CDR3 has 14 amino acids. CDR1 LNHDA and CDR2 SQIVND come from the germline V gene (reference sequence). Here the CDR3 reads CASSTLGTEGEQYF. DNA for the CDR3: TGTGCCAGTAGCACCCTCGGGACAGAAGGCGAGCAGTACTTC.

About this clonotype itself: It is likely a read error, because the conserved phenylalanine at the end of the CDR3 is missing. The chain uses TRBV6-2 or TRBV6-3 and TRBJ2-7; D gene unclear. Trimming took off 8 bases at V and 4 bases at J, with 15 bases between the two ends. The CDR3 is made up of 13 amino acids. Per germline, CDR1 MNHEY and CDR2 SVGEGT. In DNA form, the CDR3 reads TGTGCCAGCGAATATGGACCGACTTACGAGCAGTACCTC. Its protein product is CASEYGPTYEQYL.